These 5 T cell receptor beta chains were all obtained from the same sample, sequenced in a study of blood T cell repertoires in COVID-19. Clones were read by immunoSEQ multiplex PCR, and TCRdb kept only the in-frame ones, dropping some. The sample records about 220,000 clones, roughly four fifths being singletons. Sequenced input: peripheral blood. The receptors here all came from a woman aged 55 to 70 with acute or convalescent COVID-19.

This chain joins TRBV20-1 and TRBJ1-1; the D gene is possibly TRBD1 (6 bases). Deletions cut 3 bases from V and 11 bases from J, with 19 bases between. Germline CDR1 is DFQATT and CDR2 is SNEGSKA (reference sequence). The CDR3 totals 13 residues. In DNA, the CDR3 is TGCAGTGCTAGTTTTTCCGACAGGTTTGGGGCTTTCTTT. This codes for CSASFSDRFGAFF.

This chain links TRBV7-3 with TRBJ2-3, with 7 positions matching TRBD2. CDR3 length: 15 residues. V trimming: 0 bases; J trimming: 0 bases; junction bases outside the gene matches: 0. Germline V gene data show CDR1 as SGHTA and CDR2 as FQGTGA. In nucleotides, the CDR3 is TGTGCCAGCAGCTTAACTAGCGGGAGCACAGATACGCAGTATTTT. Protein: CASSLTSGSTDTQYF.

J is TRBJ2-7 and V is TRBV2; tentative D call: TRBD2 (6 bases). This CDR3 is 14 amino acids long. Deletions cut 8 bases from V and 2 bases from J, with 16 bases between. The germline V gene encodes CDR1 SNHLY and CDR2 FYNNEI. CDR3: CASGRDWRTYEQYF. CDR3 DNA sequence: TGTGCCAGCGGCCGGGACTGGCGCACCTACGAGCAGTACTTC.

V gene TRBV29-1 combines with J gene TRBJ1-1; 7 nucleotides align to TRBD1. Unmatched junction bases numbered 3, after V lost 6 bases and J lost 2 bases. This CDR3 has 12 amino acids. Germline values: CDR1 SQVTM, CDR2 ANQGSEA. The CDR3 sequence: CSVRQGNTEAFF. The CDR3 region has the DNA TGCAGCGTCCGACAGGGCAACACTGAAGCTTTCTTT. Full variable domain (missing parts from reference TRBV29-1 and TRBJ1-1): SAVISQKPSRDICQRGTSLTIQCQVDSQVTMMFWYRQQPGQSLTLIATANQGSEATYESGFVIDKFPISRPNLTFSTLTVSNMSPEDSSIYLCSVRQGNTEAFFGQGTRLTVV.

The rearrangement links TRBV20-1 to TRBJ2-3, with 7 bases fitting TRBD2. This CDR3 comprises 13 residues. V was clipped by 3 bases and J by 7 bases; unmatched bases: 7. Germline values: CDR1 DFQATT, CDR2 SNEGSKA (reference sequence). In DNA form, the CDR3 reads TGCAGTGCTAGTAAGGGAGGGGATAATACGCAGTATTTT. Its translation is CSASKGGDNTQYF.